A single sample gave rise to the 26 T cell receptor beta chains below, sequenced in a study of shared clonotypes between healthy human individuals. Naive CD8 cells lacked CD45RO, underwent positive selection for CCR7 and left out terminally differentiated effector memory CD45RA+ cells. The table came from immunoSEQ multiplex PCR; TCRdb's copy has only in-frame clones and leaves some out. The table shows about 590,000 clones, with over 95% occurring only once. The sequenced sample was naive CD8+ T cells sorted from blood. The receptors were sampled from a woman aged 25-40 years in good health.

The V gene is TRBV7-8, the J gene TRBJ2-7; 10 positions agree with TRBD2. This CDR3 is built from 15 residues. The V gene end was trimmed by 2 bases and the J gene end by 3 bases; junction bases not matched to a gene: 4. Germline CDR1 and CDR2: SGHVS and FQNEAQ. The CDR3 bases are TGTGCCAGCAGCTTATTACTAGCGGGAAGCTACGAGCAGTACTTC. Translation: CASSLLLAGSYEQYF.

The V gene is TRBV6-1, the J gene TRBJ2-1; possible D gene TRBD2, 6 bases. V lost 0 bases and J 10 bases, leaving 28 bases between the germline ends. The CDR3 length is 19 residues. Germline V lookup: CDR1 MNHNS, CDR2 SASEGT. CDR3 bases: TGTGCCAGCAGTGAAGCTCCACAGGATCTAGCGCGGTACCAGTCGGAGCAGTTCTTC. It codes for CASSEAPQDLARYQSEQFF.

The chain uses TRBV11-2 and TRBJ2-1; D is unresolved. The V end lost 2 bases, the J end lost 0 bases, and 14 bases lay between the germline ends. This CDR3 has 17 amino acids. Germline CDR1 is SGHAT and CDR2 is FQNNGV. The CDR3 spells CASSLLAPQSSYNEQFF. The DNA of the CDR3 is TGTGCCAGCAGCTTATTGGCTCCCCAGAGCTCCTACAATGAGCAGTTCTTC.

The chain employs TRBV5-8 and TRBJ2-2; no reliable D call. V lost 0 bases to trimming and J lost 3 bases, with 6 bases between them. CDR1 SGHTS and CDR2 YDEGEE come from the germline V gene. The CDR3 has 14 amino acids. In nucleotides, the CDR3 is TGTGCCAGCAGCTTGGGACTGGACACCGGGGAGCTGTTTTTT. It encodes CASSLGLDTGELFF. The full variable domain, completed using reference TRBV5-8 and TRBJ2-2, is EAGVTQSPTHLIKTRGQQATLRCSPISGHTSVYWYQQALGLGLQFLLWYDEGEERNRGNFPPRFSGRQFPNYSSELNVNALELEDSALYLCASSLGLDTGELFFGEGSRLTVL.

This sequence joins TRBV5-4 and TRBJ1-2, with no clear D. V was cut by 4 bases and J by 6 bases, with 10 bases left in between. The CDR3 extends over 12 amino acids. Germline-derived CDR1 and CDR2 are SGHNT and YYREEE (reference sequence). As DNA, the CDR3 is TGTGCCAGCAGCAAGTCCGAGGATGGCTACACCTTC. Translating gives CASSKSEDGYTF.

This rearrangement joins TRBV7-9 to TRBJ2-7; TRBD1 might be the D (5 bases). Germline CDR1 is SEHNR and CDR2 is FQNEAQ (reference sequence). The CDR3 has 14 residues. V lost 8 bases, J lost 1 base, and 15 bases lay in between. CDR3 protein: CASQPTVESYEQYF. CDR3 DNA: TGTGCCAGCCAGCCGACAGTGGAATCCTACGAGCAGTACTTC. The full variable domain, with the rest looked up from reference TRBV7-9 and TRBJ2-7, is DTGVSQNPRHKITKRGQNVTFRCDPISEHNRLYWYRQTLGQGPEFLTYFQNEAQLEKSRLLSDRFSAERPKGSFSTLEIQRTEQGDSAMYLCASQPTVESYEQYFGPGTRLTVT.

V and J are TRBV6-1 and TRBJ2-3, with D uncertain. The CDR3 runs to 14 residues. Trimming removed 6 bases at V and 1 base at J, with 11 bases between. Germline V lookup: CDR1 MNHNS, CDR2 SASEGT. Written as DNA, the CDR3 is TGTGCCAGCAGGGGCCCCTACCGCACAGATACGCAGTATTTT. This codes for CASRGPYRTDTQYF.

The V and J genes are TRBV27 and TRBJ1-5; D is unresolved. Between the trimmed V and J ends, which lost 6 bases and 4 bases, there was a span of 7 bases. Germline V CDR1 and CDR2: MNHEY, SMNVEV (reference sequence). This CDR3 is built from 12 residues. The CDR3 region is CASRNRNQPQHF. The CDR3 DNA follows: TGTGCCAGCAGGAATAGAAATCAGCCCCAGCATTTT.

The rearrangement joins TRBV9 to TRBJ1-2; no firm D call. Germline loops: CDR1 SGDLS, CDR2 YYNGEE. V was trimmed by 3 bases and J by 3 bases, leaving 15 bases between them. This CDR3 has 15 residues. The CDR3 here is CASSGRAVAHYGYTF. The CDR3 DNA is TGTGCCAGCAGCGGGCGGGCTGTAGCCCACTATGGCTACACCTTC. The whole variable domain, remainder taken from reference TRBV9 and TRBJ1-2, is DSGVTQTPKHLITATGQRVTLRCSPRSGDLSVYWYQQSLDQGLQFLIQYYNGEERAKGNILERFSAQQFPDLHSELNLSSLELGDSALYFCASSGRAVAHYGYTFGSGTRLTVV.

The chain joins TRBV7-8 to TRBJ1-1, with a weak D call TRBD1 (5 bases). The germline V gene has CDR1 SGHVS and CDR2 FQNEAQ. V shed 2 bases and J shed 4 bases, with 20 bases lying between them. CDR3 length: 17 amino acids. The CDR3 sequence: CASSLKRSRVLSTEAFF. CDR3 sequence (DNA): TGTGCCAGCAGCTTAAAGCGGTCCAGGGTTTTGAGCACTGAAGCTTTCTTT.

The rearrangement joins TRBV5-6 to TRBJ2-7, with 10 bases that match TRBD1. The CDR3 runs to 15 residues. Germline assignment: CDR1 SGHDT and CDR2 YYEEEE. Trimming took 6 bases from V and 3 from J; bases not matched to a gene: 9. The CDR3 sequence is CASTPGQGNYYEQYF. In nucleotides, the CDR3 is TGTGCCAGCACCCCGGGACAGGGGAATTACTACGAGCAGTACTTC.

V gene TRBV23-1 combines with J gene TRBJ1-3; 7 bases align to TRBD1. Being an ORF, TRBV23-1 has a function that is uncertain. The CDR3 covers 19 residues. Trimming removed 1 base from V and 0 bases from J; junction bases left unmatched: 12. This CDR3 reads CASSQFVPGGPSSGNTIYF. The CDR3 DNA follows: TGCGCCAGCAGTCAATTCGTTCCAGGGGGGCCTTCCTCTGGAAACACCATATATTTT.

The CDR3 region has the DNA TGTGCCAGCAGCGCCGGGACTAGCGGGAGCACAGATACGCAGTATTTT. As protein: CASSAGTSGSTDTQYF. The chain has TRBV9 and TRBJ2-3; 12 nucleotides agree with TRBD2. CDR1 is SGDLS, CDR2 YYNGEE, per germline. The CDR3 covers 16 residues. V was clipped by 3 bases and J by 0 bases; unmatched bases: 2. Variable domain in full (rest from reference TRBV9 and TRBJ2-3): DSGVTQTPKHLITATGQRVTLRCSPRSGDLSVYWYQQSLDQGLQFLIQYYNGEERAKGNILERFSAQQFPDLHSELNLSSLELGDSALYFCASSAGTSGSTDTQYFGPGTRLTVL.

The CDR3 DNA follows: TGTGCCAGCAGCGTTGGTAGCGGAGGAATCTACGAGCAGTACTTC. Translation gives CASSVGSGGIYEQYF. This rearrangement joins TRBV7-9 to TRBJ2-7; tentative D call: TRBD2 (6 bases). Germline CDR1 and CDR2: SEHNR and FQNEAQ (reference sequence). V was pared by 5 bases and J by 3 bases, with 17 bases between. The CDR3 is 15 amino acids.

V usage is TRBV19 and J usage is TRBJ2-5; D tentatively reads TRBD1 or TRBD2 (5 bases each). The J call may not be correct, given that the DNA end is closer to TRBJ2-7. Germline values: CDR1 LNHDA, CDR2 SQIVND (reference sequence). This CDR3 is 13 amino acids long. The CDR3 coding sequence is TGTGCCAGTAGTGTGGGACGATCCTACGAGCAGTACTTC. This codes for CASSVGRSYEQYF.

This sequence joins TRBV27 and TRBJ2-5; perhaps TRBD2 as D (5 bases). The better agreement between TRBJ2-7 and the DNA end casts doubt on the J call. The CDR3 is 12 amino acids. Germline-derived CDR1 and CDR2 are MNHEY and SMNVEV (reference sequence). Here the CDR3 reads CASIGLADEQYF. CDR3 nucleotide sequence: TGTGCCAGCATTGGGCTAGCCGACGAGCAGTACTTC.

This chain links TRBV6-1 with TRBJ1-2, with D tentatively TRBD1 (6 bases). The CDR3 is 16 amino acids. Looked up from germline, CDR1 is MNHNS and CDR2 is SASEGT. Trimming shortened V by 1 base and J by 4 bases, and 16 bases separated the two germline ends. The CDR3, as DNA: TGTGCCAGCAGTGAAGGCCCCGGGACACGGGGCTATGGCTACACCTTC. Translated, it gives CASSEGPGTRGYGYTF.

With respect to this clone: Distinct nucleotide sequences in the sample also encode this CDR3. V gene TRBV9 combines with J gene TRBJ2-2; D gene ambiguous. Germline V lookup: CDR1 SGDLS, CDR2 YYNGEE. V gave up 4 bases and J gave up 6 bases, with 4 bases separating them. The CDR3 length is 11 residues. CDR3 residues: CASSTPGELFF. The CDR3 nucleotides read TGTGCCAGCAGCACACCCGGGGAGCTGTTTTTT.

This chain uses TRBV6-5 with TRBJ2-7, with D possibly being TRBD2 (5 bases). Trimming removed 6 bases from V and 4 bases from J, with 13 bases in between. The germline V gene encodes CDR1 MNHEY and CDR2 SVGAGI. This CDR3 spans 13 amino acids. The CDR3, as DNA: TGTGCCAGCAGCCGCGGGCCGAGTTACGAGCAGTACTTC. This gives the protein CASSRGPSYEQYF.

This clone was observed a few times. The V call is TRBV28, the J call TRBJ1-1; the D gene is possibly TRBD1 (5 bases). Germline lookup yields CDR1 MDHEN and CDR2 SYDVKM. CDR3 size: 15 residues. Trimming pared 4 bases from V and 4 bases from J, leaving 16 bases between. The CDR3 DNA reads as TGTGCCAGCAGTTATCGGGGACTGCTGGGCACTGAAGCTTTCTTT. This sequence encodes CASSYRGLLGTEAFF.

The CDR3 sequence is CASSAKEVNTEAFF. CDR3 nucleotide sequence: TGCGCCAGCAGCGCAAAGGAAGTGAACACTGAAGCTTTCTTT. V gene TRBV5-1 combines with J gene TRBJ1-1, with D unclear. In germline, CDR1 is SGHRS, CDR2 YFSETQ. The CDR3 loop spans 14 amino acids. V dropped 4 bases and J dropped 0 bases, with 10 bases sitting between them.

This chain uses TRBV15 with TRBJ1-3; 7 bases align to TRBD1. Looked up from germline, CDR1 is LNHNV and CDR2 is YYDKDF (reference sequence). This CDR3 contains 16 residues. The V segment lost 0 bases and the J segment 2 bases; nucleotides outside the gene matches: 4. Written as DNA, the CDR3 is TGTGCCACCAGCAGAGATCTAGGGACAGCTGGAAACACCATATATTTT. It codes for CATSRDLGTAGNTIYF.

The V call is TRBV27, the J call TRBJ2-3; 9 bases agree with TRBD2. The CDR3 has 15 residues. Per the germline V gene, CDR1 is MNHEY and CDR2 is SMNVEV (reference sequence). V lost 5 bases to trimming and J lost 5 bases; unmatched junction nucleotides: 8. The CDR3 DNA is TGTGCCAGCAGTCCTAGCGGGGTCGTGGAAGATACGCAGTATTTT. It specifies CASSPSGVVEDTQYF.

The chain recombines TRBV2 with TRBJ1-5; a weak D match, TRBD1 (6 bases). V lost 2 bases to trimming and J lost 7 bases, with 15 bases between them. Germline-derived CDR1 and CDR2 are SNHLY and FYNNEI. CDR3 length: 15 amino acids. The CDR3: CASSERGSGLQPQHF. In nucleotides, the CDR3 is TGTGCCAGCAGTGAAAGGGGGTCGGGTCTCCAGCCCCAGCATTTT.

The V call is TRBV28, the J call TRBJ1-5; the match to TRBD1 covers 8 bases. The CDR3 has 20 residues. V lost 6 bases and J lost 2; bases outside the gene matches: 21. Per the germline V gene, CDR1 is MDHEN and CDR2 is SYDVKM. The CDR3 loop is CASRYQPEGQGFIGNQPQHF. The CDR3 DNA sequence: TGTGCCAGCAGATATCAGCCAGAAGGACAGGGATTCATTGGCAATCAGCCCCAGCATTTT.

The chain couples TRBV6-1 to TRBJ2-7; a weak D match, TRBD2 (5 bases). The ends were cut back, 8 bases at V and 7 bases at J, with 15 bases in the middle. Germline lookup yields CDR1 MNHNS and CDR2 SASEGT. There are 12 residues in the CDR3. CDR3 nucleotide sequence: TGTGCCAGCCACCAGGCCCGGAGGGAGCAGTACTTC. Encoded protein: CASHQARREQYF.